These 31 T cell receptor beta chains came from one sample sequenced in a study of blood T cell repertoires in COVID-19. Sequenced by immunoSEQ multiplex PCR; TCRdb stores in-frame clones only, minus some. This table holds some 260,000 clones, 80% to 90% found once. Sequencing was carried out using PBMCs or T cells enriched from blood (not recorded which). These receptor sequences come from a man between 35 and 55 years old who had recovered from COVID-19.

V gene TRBV28 combines with J gene TRBJ1-5; D uncertain. Trimming took off 3 bases at V and 0 bases at J, with 6 bases between the two ends. Germline CDR1 MDHEN, CDR2 SYDVKM. CDR3 size: 14 residues. This CDR3 is CASSFSYSNQPQHF. The CDR3 DNA reads TGTGCCAGCAGTTTCAGTTATAGCAATCAGCCCCAGCATTTT.

This chain links TRBV5-1 with TRBJ2-1; 7 nucleotides align to TRBD2. Germline CDR1 is SGHRS and CDR2 is YFSETQ. V dropped 0 bases and J dropped 2; count of bases not matched to a gene: 5. The CDR3 is 16 residues long. CDR3 sequence (DNA): TGCGCCAGCAGCTTGGAAGGGCTAGCGGCCTACAATGAGCAGTTCTTC. This codes for CASSLEGLAAYNEQFF.

This clone was seen a handful of times. V is TRBV7-9 and J is TRBJ1-2; D is perhaps TRBD1 (5 bases). The CDR3 is made up of 14 amino acids. Trimming pared 7 bases from V and 13 bases from J, leaving 25 bases between. Germline CDR1 is SEHNR and CDR2 is FQNEAQ (reference sequence). The CDR3 DNA reads as TGTGCCAGCACCAAGGGGAGGTTGGCCGCCGGGTTCACCTTC. This gives the protein CASTKGRLAAGFTF. The whole variable domain, filled in from reference TRBV7-9 and TRBJ1-2, reads DTGVSQNPRHKITKRGQNVTFRCDPISEHNRLYWYRQTLGQGPEFLTYFQNEAQLEKSRLLSDRFSAERPKGSFSTLEIQRTEQGDSAMYLCASTKGRLAAGFTFGSGTRLTVV.

The V call is TRBV7-9, the J call TRBJ2-5; no definite D call. The CDR3 is made up of 12 amino acids. Trimming removed 1 base at V and 5 bases at J, with 5 bases between. In germline, CDR1 is SEHNR, CDR2 FQNEAQ (reference sequence). The DNA of the CDR3 is TGTGCCAGCAGCTTAGTCTATGAGACCCAGTACTTC. As protein: CASSLVYETQYF.

This chain connects TRBV20-1 to TRBJ2-5, with 9 bases that match TRBD1. The CDR3 is 17 residues long. V shed 3 bases and J 5 bases; nucleotides not matched to a gene: 16. Germline CDR1 is DFQATT and CDR2 is SNEGSKA (reference sequence). CDR3 DNA sequence: TGCAGTGCTAGTATATCCGGGACAGGGTCGAGACGGGAGACCCAGTACTTC. Its translation is CSASISGTGSRRETQYF.

The chain links TRBV6-5 to TRBJ2-5, with 7 positions matching TRBD1. Unmatched junction bases numbered 7, after V lost 7 bases and J lost 5 bases. The CDR3 has 13 amino acids. Germline values: CDR1 MNHEY, CDR2 SVGAGI. CDR3: CASTRQGGETQYF. The CDR3 DNA follows: TGTGCCAGCACCAGACAGGGTGGGGAGACCCAGTACTTC.

Note on this clone: The conserved final phenylalanine or tryptophan is absent from the CDR3, which likely points to a read error. The limits of the CDR3 on the DNA are not certain, so only TCRdb's listed CDR3 is given. This rearrangement joins TRBV30 to TRBJ2-7; TRBD2 is the table's D call, not checked against the DNA. Germline CDR1 reads GTSNPN; CDR2 reads SVGIG (reference sequence). 11 amino acids form the CDR3, both terminal residues included. The CDR3 spells CAWSVGLAGDC.

The rearrangement joins TRBV5-5 to TRBJ1-3, with 7 bases identical to TRBD1. Germline CDR1 is SGHKS and CDR2 is YYEKEE (reference sequence). V lost 3 bases to trimming and J lost 7 bases; unmatched junction nucleotides: 10. The CDR3 extends over 15 amino acids. The CDR3 reads CASSSTTGYGNTIYF. The CDR3 DNA sequence: TGTGCCAGCAGCTCCACGACAGGGTACGGGAACACCATATATTTT.

This clone was observed once. The J gene is TRBJ2-3, the V gene TRBV11-2; 7 nucleotides match TRBD1. The germline V gene encodes CDR1 SGHAT and CDR2 FQNNGV. CDR3 size: 15 residues. The J segment lost 4 bases and the V segment lost 1 base, leaving 5 bases of the junction unmatched. The DNA of the CDR3 is TGTGCCAGCAGCTTAGGAGGGGGCGGTGCAGATACGCAGTATTTT. It yields the protein CASSLGGGGADTQYF.

The chain carries TRBV28 and TRBJ2-5; 7 positions agree with TRBD1. V trimming: 3 bases; J trimming: 2 bases; junction bases outside the gene matches: 3. The CDR3 sequence is 14 residues long. CDR1 is MDHEN, CDR2 SYDVKM, per germline. Written as DNA, the CDR3 is TGTGCCAGCAGTTTGCAACAGGGGCAAGAGACCCAGTACTTC. The encoded protein is CASSLQQGQETQYF.

The rearrangement links TRBV5-8 to TRBJ2-3, with TRBD1 identical over 8 bases. Trimming at V came to 8 bases and at J to 4 bases, leaving 9 bases not matched to a gene. The CDR3 totals 14 residues. The germline CDR1 and CDR2 sequences are SGHTS and YDEGEE. This CDR3 reads CASGVQGAADTQYF. As DNA, the CDR3 is TGTGCCAGTGGGGTCCAGGGGGCGGCAGATACGCAGTATTTT.

V gene TRBV7-8 combines with J gene TRBJ2-1; 10 bases are shared with TRBD2. Trimming took 0 bases from V and 4 from J; bases not matched to a gene: 3. The germline V gene encodes CDR1 SGHVS and CDR2 FQNEAQ. The CDR3 has 16 residues. The CDR3 DNA reads TGTGCCAGCAGCTTAGCTCCTAGCGGGGGTTACAATGAGCAGTTCTTC. Encoded protein: CASSLAPSGGYNEQFF. The variable domain in full, completed from reference TRBV7-8 and TRBJ2-1, reads GAGVSQSPRYKVAKRGQDVALRCDPISGHVSLFWYQQALGQGPEFLTYFQNEAQLDKSGLPSDRFFAERPEGSVSTLKIQRTQQEDSAVYLCASSLAPSGGYNEQFFGPGTRLTVL.

The V gene is TRBV7-3, the J gene TRBJ2-5; perhaps TRBD1 as D (7 bases). Germline CDR1 is SGHTA and CDR2 is FQGTGA. V lost 3 bases, J lost 0 bases, and 11 bases lay in between. The CDR3 extends over 15 amino acids. The CDR3 nucleotides read TGTGCCAGCAGCTTCGCAGGGGGGTACCAAGAGACCCAGTACTTC. Translating gives CASSFAGGYQETQYF.

The chain couples TRBV4-1 to TRBJ1-5; the match to TRBD1 covers 9 bases. J lost 4 bases, V lost 0 bases, and 4 bases had no gene match. The germline CDR1 and CDR2 sequences are MGHRA and YSYEKL. There are 16 residues in the CDR3. The CDR3 is CASSQEGQGWNQPQHF. DNA for the CDR3: TGCGCCAGCAGCCAAGAAGGACAGGGGTGGAATCAGCCCCAGCATTTT.

This clone is a singleton in its sample. The chain has TRBV27 and TRBJ1-5; 8 bases align to TRBD1. The CDR3 consists of 14 residues. V lost 8 bases and J lost 6; bases outside the gene matches: 9. The germline V gene encodes CDR1 MNHEY and CDR2 SMNVEV (reference sequence). The CDR3 protein is CASGLDRGGQPQHF. The CDR3 nucleotides are TGTGCCAGCGGTCTTGACAGGGGCGGTCAGCCCCAGCATTTT.

Only a few counts were recorded for this clone. This chain joins TRBV7-9 and TRBJ2-1; no reliable D call. V lost 5 bases and J lost 6, with 17 bases in between. The CDR3 extends over 15 amino acids. Germline CDR1 SEHNR, CDR2 FQNEAQ (reference sequence). DNA for the CDR3: TGTGCCAGCAGCCACAGAAGATTCGTGGTCAATGAGCAGTTCTTC. This gives the protein CASSHRRFVVNEQFF.

The chain combines TRBV18 with TRBJ2-1; 7 bases map to TRBD1. The CDR3 has 15 residues. Germline V gene data show CDR1 as KGHSH and CDR2 as LQKENI. V trimming: 2 bases; J trimming: 4 bases; junction bases outside the gene matches: 5. In DNA, the CDR3 is TGTGCCAGCTCACCAACGAACAGGGGTTACAATGAGCAGTTCTTC. Translation: CASSPTNRGYNEQFF.

The sample holds one count of this clone. The sample has other DNA sequences that encode this CDR3 too. The rearrangement links TRBV18 to TRBJ2-7; D gene ambiguous. Germline V gene sequence: CDR1 KGHSH, CDR2 LQKENI. Trimming removed 0 bases at V and 0 bases at J, with 3 bases between. CDR3 length equals 13 residues. The CDR3 protein is CASSPPSSYEQYF. Here the CDR3 DNA reads TGTGCCAGCTCACCACCGAGCTCCTACGAGCAGTACTTC.

J is TRBJ1-6 and V is TRBV5-1; no firm D call. Per the germline V gene, CDR1 is SGHRS and CDR2 is YFSETQ. Between the trimmed V and J ends, which lost 0 bases and 0 bases, there was a span of 13 bases. The CDR3 sequence is 18 residues long. CDR3 DNA sequence: TGCGCCAGCAGCTTGGGCCCCCCGGGGAGCTCCTATAATTCACCCCTCCACTTT. It specifies CASSLGPPGSSYNSPLHF.

The chain employs TRBV29-1 and TRBJ2-2; 8 bases line up with TRBD1. Germline trimming cut 5 bases from V and 4 bases from J; bases unmatched to any gene: 6. This CDR3 contains 14 residues. Germline values: CDR1 SQVTM, CDR2 ANQGSEA. This chain's CDR3 is CSVRQGAGTGELFF. The CDR3 bases are TGCAGCGTTAGGCAGGGGGCCGGCACCGGGGAGCTGTTTTTT.

The rearrangement joins TRBV7-9 to TRBJ1-6; 7 bases are a match to TRBD1. Germline assignment: CDR1 SEHNR and CDR2 FQNEAQ (reference sequence). This CDR3 contains 14 residues. V dropped 6 bases and J dropped 7; count of bases not matched to a gene: 6. Here the CDR3 DNA reads TGTGCCAGCAGTCCTGACAGGGTCAATTCACCCCTCCACTTT. Its translation is CASSPDRVNSPLHF.

V is TRBV3-1 (or the pseudogene TRBV3-2) and J is TRBJ1-4; 8 nucleotides match TRBD1. From germline, CDR1 is LGHDT and CDR2 YNNKEL (reference sequence). Germline trimming cut 1 base from V and 4 bases from J; bases unmatched to any gene: 2. This CDR3 comprises 15 residues. The CDR3 loop is CASSQGQGYNEKLFF. The CDR3 DNA follows: TGTGCCAGCAGCCAAGGACAGGGGTATAATGAAAAACTGTTTTTT.

V is TRBV13 and J is TRBJ1-1, with TRBD1 matching 8 bases. J lost 6 bases, V lost 4 bases, and 7 bases had no gene match. Germline V gives CDR1 PRHDT, CDR2 FYEKMQ (reference sequence). The CDR3 is 14 amino acids. The CDR3 loop is CASSYRTGYPEAFF. Written as DNA, the CDR3 is TGTGCCAGCAGCTACCGGACAGGGTACCCTGAAGCTTTCTTT.

This CDR3 reads CAWDRGEDQPQHF. The CDR3 DNA is TGTGCCTGGGACAGGGGGGAGGATCAGCCCCAGCATTTT. This chain uses TRBV30 with TRBJ1-5, with 9 bases lining up with TRBD1. V gave up 5 bases and J gave up 5 bases; unmatched junction bases: 4. The CDR3 totals 13 residues. Germline CDR1 GTSNPN, CDR2 SVGIG (reference sequence).

The chain recombines TRBV28 with TRBJ1-5; 12 bases match TRBD1. Per the germline V gene, CDR1 is MDHEN and CDR2 is SYDVKM. The ends lost 10 bases at V and 7 bases at J; junction bases unmatched: 11. The CDR3 loop spans 15 amino acids. As DNA, the CDR3 is TGTGCCACCCACGGGACAGGGGGCCGTCGGCAGCCCCAGCATTTT. Protein: CATHGTGGRRQPQHF.

The chain joins TRBV7-6 to TRBJ2-2; maybe TRBD2 (5 bases). This CDR3 is 13 amino acids long. Trimming took off 3 bases at V and 7 bases at J, with 9 bases between the two ends. Germline loops: CDR1 SGHVS, CDR2 FNYEAQ. The CDR3 DNA is TGTGCCAGCAGCTTTAACGGGGTCGGGGAGCTGTTTTTT. Amino acids: CASSFNGVGELFF.

In DNA form, the CDR3 reads TGTGCCAGCAGCCGGCCGGGAGGAATCCAAACCTACGAGCAGTACTTC. Its protein product is CASSRPGGIQTYEQYF. The rearrangement uses TRBV28 and TRBJ2-7, with 7 bases lining up with TRBD2. CDR1 MDHEN and CDR2 SYDVKM come from the germline V gene. With 6 bases clipped from V and 2 bases from J, the junction kept 13 bases outside the gene matches. The length of the CDR3 is 16 residues.

The V call is TRBV30, the J call TRBJ1-5; 8 nucleotides line up with TRBD1. The germline gives CDR1 GTSNPN, CDR2 SVGIG (reference sequence). The V segment lost 6 bases and the J segment 0 bases; nucleotides outside the gene matches: 10. This CDR3 has 16 amino acids. CDR3 loop: CACSGQGAGSNQPQHF. Written as DNA, the CDR3 is TGTGCCTGCTCCGGACAGGGCGCGGGTAGCAATCAGCCCCAGCATTTT.

The chain has TRBV7-3 and TRBJ1-2, with 8 positions matching TRBD1. CDR3 length equals 15 residues. V trimming: 6 bases; J trimming: 4 bases; junction bases outside the gene matches: 10. Germline CDR1 is SGHTA and CDR2 is FQGTGA. CDR3 DNA sequence: TGTGCCAGCAGTCCCGGACAGGGTCCTTTCTATGGCTACACCTTC. Translation gives CASSPGQGPFYGYTF.

The chain combines TRBV7-9 with TRBJ2-2; 10 nucleotides line up with TRBD2. V was pared by 1 base and J by 5 bases, with 4 bases of the junction left unmatched. Per the germline V gene, CDR1 is SEHNR and CDR2 is FQNEAQ (reference sequence). The CDR3 is made up of 16 amino acids. The DNA of the CDR3 is TGTGCCAGCAGCTTAGGTCCTAGCGGGGGAACCGGGGAGCTGTTTTTT. Translating it yields CASSLGPSGGTGELFF.

The chain couples TRBV7-9 to TRBJ2-7, with 12 bases lining up with TRBD2. The ends lost 3 bases at V and 5 bases at J; junction bases unmatched: 11. This CDR3 has 17 residues. Germline V CDR1 and CDR2: SEHNR, FQNEAQ (reference sequence). The CDR3, as DNA: TGTGCCAGCAGCTTGGGCCTAGCGGGAGGGTCACCCCACGAGCAGTACTTC. Amino acids: CASSLGLAGGSPHEQYF.